These 8 T cell receptor beta chains came from one sample sequenced in a study of T-cell reconstitution after alpha-beta-depleted transplantation in children. The authors prepared the TCRbeta library with unique molecular identifiers. TCRdb reprocessed the PCR reads with MiXCR, giving one entry per CDR3 protein. This table holds over 400,000 distinct CDR3 sequences, approximately 12% found once. The specimen comprised PBMCs from the stem cell graft donor, sampled from the stem cell graft. These receptors all stem from a human donor who donated a stem cell graft to a child with combined immunodeficiency.

The J gene is TRBJ2-2, the V gene TRBV20-1; D is perhaps TRBD2 (6 bases). Germline V gene data show CDR1 as DFQATT and CDR2 as SNEGSKA (reference sequence). This CDR3 has 14 residues. The V gene lost 6 bases and the J gene lost 2 bases, with 13 bases spanning the gap. The DNA for the CDR3 is TGCAGTGCCGCAAGGGAGGCCAACACCGGGGAGCTGTTTTTT. Translating it yields CSAAREANTGELFF.

This clonotype has a count of ten or more. V and J are TRBV7-9 and TRBJ2-1; the match to TRBD2 covers 7 bases. In germline, CDR1 is SEHNR, CDR2 FQNEAQ (reference sequence). With V trimmed by 6 bases and J by 10 bases, 6 bases remained unmatched. This CDR3 has 12 amino acids. DNA of the CDR3: TGTGCCAGCAGTCAGGCGGGAGCCGAGCAGTTCTTC. Protein product: CASSQAGAEQFF.

The V and J genes are TRBV6-1 and TRBJ2-5; D is ambiguous. CDR3 size: 13 residues. The germline V gene encodes CDR1 MNHNS and CDR2 SASEGT. Trimming took off 5 bases at V and 7 bases at J, with 14 bases between the two ends. The CDR3 sequence is CASSKGLVGTQYF. CDR3 coding DNA: TGTGCCAGCAGTAAAGGTCTGGTGGGGACCCAGTACTTC.

This clonotype came up many times. The chain employs TRBV5-1 and TRBJ2-1; D unclear. V lost 0 bases and J 0 bases, leaving 16 bases between the germline ends. The CDR3 length is 18 residues. Germline V CDR1 and CDR2: SGHRS, YFSETQ. The CDR3 DNA reads as TGCGCCAGCAGCTTGGCCGTGGCGGCCAATCGCTCCTACAATGAGCAGTTCTTC. Encoded protein: CASSLAVAANRSYNEQFF.

In this sample, this clonotype turned up many times. The rearrangement links TRBV20-1 to TRBJ1-2; 7 bases are shared with TRBD1. V gave up 3 bases and J gave up 8 bases; unmatched junction bases: 6. In germline, CDR1 is DFQATT, CDR2 SNEGSKA (reference sequence). This CDR3 is built from 12 residues. The CDR3 sequence is CSASRQGLGYTF. CDR3 in DNA: TGCAGTGCTAGCAGACAGGGTCTCGGCTACACCTTC.

For the CDR3, the DNA is TGTGCCAGCAGCGGTCCCGGGACAGGGGGAAGAGGGGAGCTGTTTTTT. Its protein product is CASSGPGTGGRGELFF. The rearrangement links TRBV12-3 or TRBV12-4 to TRBJ2-2; the match to TRBD1 covers 11 bases. V trimming: 6 bases; J trimming: 8 bases; junction bases outside the gene matches: 11. This CDR3 spans 16 amino acids.

The table lists this clonotype with a few counts. The chain couples TRBV20-1 to TRBJ2-7; D is unresolved. Germline V gene sequence: CDR1 DFQATT, CDR2 SNEGSKA (reference sequence). This CDR3 has 13 residues. Trimming left V 3 bases short and J 1 base short, with 10 bases between. Here the CDR3 DNA reads TGCAGTGCTAGCGGCAGGTTATCCTACGAGCAGTACTTC. This translates into CSASGRLSYEQYF.

There are many counts of this clonotype. The chain combines TRBV18 with TRBJ1-1, with 7 bases that match TRBD1. Germline CDR1 is KGHSH and CDR2 is LQKENI. The CDR3 is 15 residues long. The J segment lost 1 base and the V segment lost 4 bases, leaving 6 bases of the junction unmatched. CDR3 protein: CASSLGTVTNTEAFF. The CDR3 coding sequence is TGTGCCAGCTCACTCGGGACAGTGACGAACACTGAAGCTTTCTTT.